This T cell receptor (beta chain) was found in a study of cytomegalovirus exposure and HLA in healthy donors. Study in general: A prior study identified some 100 million unique TCR beta sequences from about 179 million T cells. Assignment to the Caucasian-associated ancestry cluster applied to approximately 80% of the approximately 360 genotyped donors.

The study, taken as a whole, reports: Per a prior analysis, the majority of TCR beta V segments were productive roughly 87% or roughly 30% of the time. Later work found most CMV-associated TCR beta chains apparently HLA-restricted.

A word on this clone: Its target is not known.

With 3 bases removed from V and 0 bases from J, the gap between germline ends came to 13 bases. Germline V lookup: CDR1 MNHNS, CDR2 SASEGT. This CDR3 is built from 16 residues. 60 Vbeta and 13 Jbeta primers were used in PCR. Assay: immunoSEQ multiplex PCR; the TCRdb copy retains only in-frame clones and omits some. The sample has 150,000 to 200,000 clones, around 79% seen once; the top ten hold roughly 1.6%. The V gene is TRBV6-1, the J gene TRBJ2-3; possibly TRBD2 for D (5 bases). What was sequenced was PBMCs. The source of this sequence is a woman in her 50s in good health and CMV-seronegative. The CDR3 DNA reads TGTGCCAGCAGTGAGCCGAGCGGCCCCAGCACAGATACGCAGTATTTT. This translates into CASSEPSGPSTDTQYF.